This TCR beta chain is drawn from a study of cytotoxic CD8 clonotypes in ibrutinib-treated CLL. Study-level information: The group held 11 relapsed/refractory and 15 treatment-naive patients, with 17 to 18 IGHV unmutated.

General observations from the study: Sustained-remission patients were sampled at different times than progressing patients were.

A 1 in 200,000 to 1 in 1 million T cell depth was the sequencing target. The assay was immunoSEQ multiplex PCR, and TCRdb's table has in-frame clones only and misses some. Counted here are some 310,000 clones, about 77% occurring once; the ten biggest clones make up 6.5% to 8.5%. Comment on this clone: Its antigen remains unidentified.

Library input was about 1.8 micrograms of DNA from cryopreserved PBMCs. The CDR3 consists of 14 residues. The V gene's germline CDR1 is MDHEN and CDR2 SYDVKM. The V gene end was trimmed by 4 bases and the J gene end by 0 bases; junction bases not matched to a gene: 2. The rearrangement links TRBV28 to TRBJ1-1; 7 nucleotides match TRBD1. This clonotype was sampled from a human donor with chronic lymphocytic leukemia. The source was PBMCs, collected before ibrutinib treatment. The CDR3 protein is CASSSTGMNTEAFF. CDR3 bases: TGTGCCAGCAGTTCGACAGGGATGAACACTGAAGCTTTCTTT. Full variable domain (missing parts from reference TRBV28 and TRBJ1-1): DVKVTQSSRYLVKRTGEKVFLECVQDMDHENMFWYRQDPGLGLRLIYFSYDVKMKEKGDIPEGYSVSREKKERFSLILESASTNQTSMYLCASSSTGMNTEAFFGQGTRLTVV.